The 9 T cell receptor beta chains in this list originate from one sample, sequenced in a study of cytomegalovirus exposure and HLA in healthy donors. Profiled with immunoSEQ multiplex PCR; TCRdb holds only in-frame clones, not every one. The sample includes some 270,000 clones, about 86% seen only once; the top ten take less than 1.2%. The sequenced material came from PBMCs. Source of these receptors: a woman in her late teens or twenties in good health and CMV-seronegative.

V usage is TRBV6-5 and J usage is TRBJ1-5; 8 nucleotides match TRBD1. This CDR3 has 15 amino acids. Trimming took 4 bases from V and 2 from J; bases not matched to a gene: 4. Germline-derived CDR1 and CDR2 are MNHEY and SVGAGI. The CDR3 DNA sequence: TGTGCCAGCAGTTCCCAGGGGGCCGGCAATCAGCCCCAGCATTTT. Translated, it gives CASSSQGAGNQPQHF.

The V call is TRBV11-3, the J call TRBJ2-7; D gene unclear. This CDR3 is 14 amino acids long. CDR1 and CDR2 (germline): SGHNT, YENEEA. The ends were cut back, 5 bases at V and 5 bases at J, with 16 bases in the middle. The DNA for the CDR3 is TGTGCCAGCAGCGCAGACTTCCTCAATAACGAGCAGTACTTC. Amino acid sequence: CASSADFLNNEQYF. Based on the CDR3 plus reference TRBV11-3 and TRBJ2-7, the full variable domain is EAGVVQSPRYKIIEKKQPVAFWCNPISGHNTLYWYLQNLGQGPELLIRYENEEAVDDSQLPKDRFSAERLKGVDSTLKIQPAELGDSAVYLCASSADFLNNEQYFGPGTRLTVT.

The chain joins TRBV30 to TRBJ2-2; 9 bases line up with TRBD1. This CDR3 contains 20 residues. V lost 3 bases to trimming and J lost 0 bases; unmatched junction nucleotides: 17. Germline loops: CDR1 GTSNPN, CDR2 SVGIG (reference sequence). The CDR3 region is CAWRWRLRSGTGTNTGELFF. In DNA form, the CDR3 reads TGTGCCTGGAGATGGCGACTCCGGTCCGGGACAGGGACGAACACCGGGGAGCTGTTTTTT.

The chain uses TRBV7-6 and TRBJ2-3, with TRBD1 matching 9 bases. The CDR3 spans 16 residues. Germline assignment: CDR1 SGHVS and CDR2 FNYEAQ. The V gene end was trimmed by 5 bases and the J gene end by 2 bases; junction bases not matched to a gene: 8. CDR3 loop: CASSQEQGAPTDTQYF. In nucleotides, the CDR3 is TGTGCCAGCAGCCAAGAACAGGGGGCCCCCACAGATACGCAGTATTTT.

The chain has TRBV13 and TRBJ1-3; D is undetermined. The CDR3 contains 16 residues. Germline loops: CDR1 PRHDT, CDR2 FYEKMQ (reference sequence). The V end was cut by 2 bases, the J end by 4 bases, with 15 bases between. The CDR3 reads CASSLRGSVAGNTIYF. CDR3 bases: TGTGCCAGCAGCTTACGAGGGTCGGTGGCAGGAAACACCATATATTTT.

The V gene is TRBV27, the J gene TRBJ2-7, with TRBD1 matching over 7 bases. The CDR3 has 15 residues. The V segment lost 5 bases and the J segment 9 bases; nucleotides outside the gene matches: 16. The germline CDR1 and CDR2 sequences are MNHEY and SMNVEV (reference sequence). The CDR3 DNA reads TGTGCCAGCAGTGCGAGACAGGGTGGTGAGAGAAGGCAGTACTTC. Its protein product is CASSARQGGERRQYF.

The chain joins TRBV13 to TRBJ2-5, with TRBD2 matching over 9 bases. V lost 6 bases to trimming and J lost 2 bases; unmatched junction nucleotides: 4. CDR1 PRHDT and CDR2 FYEKMQ come from the germline V gene (reference sequence). CDR3 length: 14 residues. CDR3 DNA: TGTGCCAGCAGACTAGCGGGTTCGCAAGAGACCCAGTACTTC. As protein: CASRLAGSQETQYF.

V and J are TRBV5-1 and TRBJ2-7; possible D gene TRBD1, 6 bases. CDR1 and CDR2 from the germline V gene are SGHRS and YFSETQ. The CDR3 runs 15 residues. With 4 bases removed from V and 1 base from J, the gap between germline ends came to 15 bases. CDR3 in amino acids: CASSPEKQGSYEQYF. The CDR3 DNA reads TGCGCCAGCAGCCCGGAAAAACAGGGTTCCTACGAGCAGTACTTC.

The V call is TRBV10-1, the J call TRBJ2-1; D remains unclear. Deletions cut 3 bases from V and 7 bases from J, with 7 bases between. The CDR3 has 12 amino acids. The germline CDR1 and CDR2 sequences are WNHNN and SYGVQD (reference sequence). The CDR3 loop is CASSDIRNEQFF. The CDR3 bases are TGCGCCAGCAGTGATATCAGGAATGAGCAGTTCTTC.